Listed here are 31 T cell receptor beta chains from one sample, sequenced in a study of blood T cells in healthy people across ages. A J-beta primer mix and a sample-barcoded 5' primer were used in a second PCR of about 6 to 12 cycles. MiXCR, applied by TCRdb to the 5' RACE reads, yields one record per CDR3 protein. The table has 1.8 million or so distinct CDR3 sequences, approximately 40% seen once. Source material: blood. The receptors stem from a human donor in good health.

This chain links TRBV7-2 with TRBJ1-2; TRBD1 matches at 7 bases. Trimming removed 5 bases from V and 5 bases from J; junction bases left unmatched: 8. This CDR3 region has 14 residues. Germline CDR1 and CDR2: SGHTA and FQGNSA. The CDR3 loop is CASSETGEVYGYTF. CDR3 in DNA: TGTGCCAGCAGCGAAACAGGGGAGGTTTATGGCTACACCTTC.

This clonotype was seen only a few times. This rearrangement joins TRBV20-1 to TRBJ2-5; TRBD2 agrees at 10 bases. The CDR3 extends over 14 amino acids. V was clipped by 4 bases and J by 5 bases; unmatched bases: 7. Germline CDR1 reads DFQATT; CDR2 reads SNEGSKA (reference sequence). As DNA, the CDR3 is TGCAGTGCTATGCAGCGGGGGGGCAGGGAGACCCAGTACTTC. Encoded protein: CSAMQRGGRETQYF.

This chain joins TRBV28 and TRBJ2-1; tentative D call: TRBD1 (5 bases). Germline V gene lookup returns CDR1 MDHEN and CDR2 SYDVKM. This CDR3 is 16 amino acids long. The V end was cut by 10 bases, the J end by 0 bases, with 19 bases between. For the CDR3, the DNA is TGTGCCACTCGCCAGGGCAGGTACCGCTCCTACAATGAGCAGTTCTTC. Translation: CATRQGRYRSYNEQFF.

CDR3 nucleotides: TGTGCCAGCAGCCCCACCTCGGGTGAATACTCCACTGAAGCTTTCTTT. Translated: CASSPTSGEYSTEAFF. The chain couples TRBV7-9 to TRBJ1-1; D gene ambiguous. This CDR3 is built from 16 residues. The V end was cut by 5 bases, the J end by 4 bases, with 20 bases between. Germline CDR1 reads SEHNR; CDR2 reads FQNEAQ (reference sequence).

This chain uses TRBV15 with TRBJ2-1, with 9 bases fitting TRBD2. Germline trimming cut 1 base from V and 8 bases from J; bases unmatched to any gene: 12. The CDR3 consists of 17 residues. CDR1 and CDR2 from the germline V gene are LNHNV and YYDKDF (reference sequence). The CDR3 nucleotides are TGTGCCACCAGCAGAGTGGGTGCGGGGGGGAATAGGCATGAGCAGTTCTTC. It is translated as CATSRVGAGGNRHEQFF.

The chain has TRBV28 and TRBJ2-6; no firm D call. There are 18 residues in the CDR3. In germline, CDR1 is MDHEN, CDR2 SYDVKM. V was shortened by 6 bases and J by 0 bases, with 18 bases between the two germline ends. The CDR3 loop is CASSSIVGVLSGANVLTF. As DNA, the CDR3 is TGTGCCAGCAGCTCCATCGTTGGTGTTCTCTCTGGGGCCAACGTCCTGACTTTC.

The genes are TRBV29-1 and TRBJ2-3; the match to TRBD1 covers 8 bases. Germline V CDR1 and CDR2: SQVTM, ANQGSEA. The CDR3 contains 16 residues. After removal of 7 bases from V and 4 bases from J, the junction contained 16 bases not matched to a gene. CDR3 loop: CSGTGLGSFTPDTQYF. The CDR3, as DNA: TGCAGCGGGACAGGGTTGGGGAGTTTTACACCAGATACGCAGTATTTT.

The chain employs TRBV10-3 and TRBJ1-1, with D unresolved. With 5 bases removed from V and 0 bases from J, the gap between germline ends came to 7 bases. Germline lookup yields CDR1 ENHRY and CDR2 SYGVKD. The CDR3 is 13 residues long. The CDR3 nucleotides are TGTGCCATCAGTCCGACGGTGAACACTGAAGCTTTCTTT. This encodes CAISPTVNTEAFF.

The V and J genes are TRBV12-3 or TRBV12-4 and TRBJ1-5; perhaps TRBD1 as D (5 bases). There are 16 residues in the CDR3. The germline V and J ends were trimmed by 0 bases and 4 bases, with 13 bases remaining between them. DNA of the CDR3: TGTGCCAGCAGTTTAGCGAGGGGCGTAGGAAATCAGCCCCAGCATTTT. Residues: CASSLARGVGNQPQHF.

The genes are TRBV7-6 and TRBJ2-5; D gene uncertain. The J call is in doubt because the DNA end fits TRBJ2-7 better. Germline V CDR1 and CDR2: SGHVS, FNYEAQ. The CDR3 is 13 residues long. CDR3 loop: CASSAGPDHEQYF. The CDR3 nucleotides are TGTGCCAGCAGCGCAGGCCCGGACCACGAGCAGTACTTC.

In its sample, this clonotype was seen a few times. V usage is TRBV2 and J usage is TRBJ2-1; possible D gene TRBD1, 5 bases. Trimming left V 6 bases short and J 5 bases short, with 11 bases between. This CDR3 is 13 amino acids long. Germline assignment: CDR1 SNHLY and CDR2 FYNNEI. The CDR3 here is CASRKDRDNEQFF. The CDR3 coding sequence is TGTGCCAGCAGGAAAGACAGAGACAATGAGCAGTTCTTC.

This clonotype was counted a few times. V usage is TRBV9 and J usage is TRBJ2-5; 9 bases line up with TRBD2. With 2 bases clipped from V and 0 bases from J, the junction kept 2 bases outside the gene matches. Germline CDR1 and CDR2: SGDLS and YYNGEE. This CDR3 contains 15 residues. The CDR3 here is CASSVSGGDQETQYF. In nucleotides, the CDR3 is TGTGCCAGCAGCGTTAGCGGGGGCGACCAAGAGACCCAGTACTTC.

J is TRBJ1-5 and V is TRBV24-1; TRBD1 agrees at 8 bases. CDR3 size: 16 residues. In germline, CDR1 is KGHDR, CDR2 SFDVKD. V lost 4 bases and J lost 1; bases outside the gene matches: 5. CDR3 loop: CATSDADRGSNQPQHF. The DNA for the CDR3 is TGTGCCACCAGTGACGCTGACAGGGGAAGCAATCAGCCCCAGCATTTT.

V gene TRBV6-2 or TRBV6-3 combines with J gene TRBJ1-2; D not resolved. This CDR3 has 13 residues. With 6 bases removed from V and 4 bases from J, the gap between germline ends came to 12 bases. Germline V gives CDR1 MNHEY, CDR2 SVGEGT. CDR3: CASSQPGVYGYTF. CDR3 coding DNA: TGTGCCAGCAGCCAGCCGGGAGTCTATGGCTACACCTTC.

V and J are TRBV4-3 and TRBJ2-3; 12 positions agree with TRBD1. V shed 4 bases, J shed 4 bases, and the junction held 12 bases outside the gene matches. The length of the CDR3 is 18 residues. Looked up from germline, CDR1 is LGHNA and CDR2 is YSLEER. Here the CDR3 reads CASSLLPTGTGGPDTQYF. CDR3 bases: TGCGCCAGCAGCCTATTACCAACCGGGACAGGGGGCCCAGATACGCAGTATTTT.

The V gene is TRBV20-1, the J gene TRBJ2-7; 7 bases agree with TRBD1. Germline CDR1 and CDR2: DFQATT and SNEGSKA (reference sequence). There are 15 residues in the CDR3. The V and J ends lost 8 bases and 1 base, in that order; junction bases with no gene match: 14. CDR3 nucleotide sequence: TGCAGTCCCTCAAACCGACAGGGCCCTTCCTACGAGCAGTACTTC. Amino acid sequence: CSPSNRQGPSYEQYF.

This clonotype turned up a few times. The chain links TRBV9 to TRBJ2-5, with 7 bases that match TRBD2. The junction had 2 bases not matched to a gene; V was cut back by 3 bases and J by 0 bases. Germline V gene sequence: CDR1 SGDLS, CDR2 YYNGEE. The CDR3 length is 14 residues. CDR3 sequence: CASSEAGYQETQYF. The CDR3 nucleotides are TGTGCCAGCAGCGAAGCGGGGTACCAAGAGACCCAGTACTTC.

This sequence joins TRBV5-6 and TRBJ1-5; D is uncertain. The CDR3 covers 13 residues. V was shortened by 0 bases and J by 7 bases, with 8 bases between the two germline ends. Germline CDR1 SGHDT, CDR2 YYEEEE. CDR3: CASSLAGLQPQHF. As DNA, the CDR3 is TGTGCCAGCAGCTTGGCCGGGTTACAGCCCCAGCATTTT.

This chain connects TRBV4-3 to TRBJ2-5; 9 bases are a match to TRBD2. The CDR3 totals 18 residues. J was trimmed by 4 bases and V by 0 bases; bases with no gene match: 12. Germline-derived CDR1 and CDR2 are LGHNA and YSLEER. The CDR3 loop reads CASSQDGPSGARGETQYF. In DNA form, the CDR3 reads TGCGCCAGCAGCCAAGATGGGCCTAGCGGGGCCAGGGGAGAGACCCAGTACTTC.

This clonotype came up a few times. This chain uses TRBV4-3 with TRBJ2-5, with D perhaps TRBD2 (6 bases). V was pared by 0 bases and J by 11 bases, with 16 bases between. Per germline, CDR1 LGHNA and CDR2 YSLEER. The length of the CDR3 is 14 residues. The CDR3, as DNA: TGCGCCAGCAGCCAAGATTGGACGGCACGGGAGCAGTACTTC. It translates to CASSQDWTAREQYF.

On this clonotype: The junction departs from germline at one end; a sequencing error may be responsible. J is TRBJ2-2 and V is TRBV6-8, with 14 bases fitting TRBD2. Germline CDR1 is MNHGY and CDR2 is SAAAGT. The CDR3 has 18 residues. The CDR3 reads CASSSLGTSGGNTGELFF. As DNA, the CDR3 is TGTGCCAGCAGTTCTCTTGGGACTAGCGGGGGAAACACCGGGGAGTTGTTTTTT.

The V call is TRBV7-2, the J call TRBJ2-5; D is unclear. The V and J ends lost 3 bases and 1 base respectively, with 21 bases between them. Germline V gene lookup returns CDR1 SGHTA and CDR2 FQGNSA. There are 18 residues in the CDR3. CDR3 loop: CASSFVVLRTASQETQYF. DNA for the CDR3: TGTGCCAGCAGCTTCGTGGTCCTGCGGACGGCTTCCCAAGAGACCCAGTACTTC.

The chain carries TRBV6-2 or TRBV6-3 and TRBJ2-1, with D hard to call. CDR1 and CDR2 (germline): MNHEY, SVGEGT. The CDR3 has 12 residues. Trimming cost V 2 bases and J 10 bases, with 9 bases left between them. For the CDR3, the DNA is TGTGCCAGCAGTTACCCTTCTATGGAGCAGTTCTTC. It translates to CASSYPSMEQFF.

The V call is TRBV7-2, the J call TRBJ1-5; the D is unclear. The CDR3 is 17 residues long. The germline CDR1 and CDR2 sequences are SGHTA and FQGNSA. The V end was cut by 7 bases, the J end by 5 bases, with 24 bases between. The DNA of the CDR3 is TGTGCCAGCACAAATTACGGTGGGGTGTCTGCTTATCAGCCCCAGCATTTT. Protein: CASTNYGGVSAYQPQHF.

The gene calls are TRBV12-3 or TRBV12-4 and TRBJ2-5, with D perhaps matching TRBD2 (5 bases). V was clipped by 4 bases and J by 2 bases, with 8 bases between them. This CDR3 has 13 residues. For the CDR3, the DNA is TGTGCCAGCAGTTGGAGGCCGCAAGAGACCCAGTACTTC. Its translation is CASSWRPQETQYF.

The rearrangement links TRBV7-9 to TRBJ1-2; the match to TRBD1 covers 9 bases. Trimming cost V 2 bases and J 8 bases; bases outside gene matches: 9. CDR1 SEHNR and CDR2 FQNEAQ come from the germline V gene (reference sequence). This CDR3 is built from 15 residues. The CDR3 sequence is CASSLTGGEGRGYTF. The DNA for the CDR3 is TGTGCCAGCAGCTTAACAGGGGGCGAAGGGAGAGGCTACACCTTC.

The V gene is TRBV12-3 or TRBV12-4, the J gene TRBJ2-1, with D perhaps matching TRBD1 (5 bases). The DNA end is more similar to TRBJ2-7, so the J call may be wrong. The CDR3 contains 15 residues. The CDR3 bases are TGTGCCAGCAGCTATGGACATGGACCCTACAATGAGCAGTACTTC. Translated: CASSYGHGPYNEQYF.

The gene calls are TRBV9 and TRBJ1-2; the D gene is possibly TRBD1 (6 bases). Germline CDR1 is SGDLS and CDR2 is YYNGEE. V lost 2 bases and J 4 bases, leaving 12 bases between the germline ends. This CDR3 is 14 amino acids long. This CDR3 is CASSVLDRFYGYTF. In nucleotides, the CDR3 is TGTGCCAGCAGCGTTCTCGACAGGTTCTATGGCTACACCTTC.

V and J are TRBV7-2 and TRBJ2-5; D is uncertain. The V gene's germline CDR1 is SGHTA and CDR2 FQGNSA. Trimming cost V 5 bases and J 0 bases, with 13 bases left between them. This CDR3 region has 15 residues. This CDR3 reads CASSPRRWYQETQYF. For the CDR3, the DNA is TGTGCCAGCAGCCCCCGACGGTGGTACCAAGAGACCCAGTACTTC.

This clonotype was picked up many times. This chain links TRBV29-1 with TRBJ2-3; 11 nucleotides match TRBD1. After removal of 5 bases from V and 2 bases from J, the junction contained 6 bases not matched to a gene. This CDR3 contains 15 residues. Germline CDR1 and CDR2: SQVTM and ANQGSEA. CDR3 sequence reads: CSVRLDRGPTDTQYF. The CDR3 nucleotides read TGCAGCGTTCGACTGGACAGGGGGCCCACAGATACGCAGTATTTT.

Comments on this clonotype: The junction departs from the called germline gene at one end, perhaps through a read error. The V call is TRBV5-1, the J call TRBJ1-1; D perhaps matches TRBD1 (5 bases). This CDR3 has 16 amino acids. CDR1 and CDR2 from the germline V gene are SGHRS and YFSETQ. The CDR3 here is CASSSSIGDGNTGAFF. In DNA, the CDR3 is TGCGCCAGCAGCTCTTCCATTGGGGACGGGAACACTGGAGCTTTCTTT.